Presented here are 7 T cell receptor beta chains from one specimen sequenced in a study of control samples from healthy donors and cancer patients. Method: immunoSEQ multiplex PCR; TCRdb's copy keeps in-frame clones and lacks some. The sample shows about 93,000 clones, approximately 90% of them seen only once. The sample comprised blood. The source of these receptors is a woman aged 70 to 79 in good health.

This clone was detected only once. This chain uses TRBV2 with TRBJ1-2; D remains unclear. CDR3 length equals 13 residues. Trimming removed 6 bases from V and 8 bases from J, with 16 bases in between. Germline V gene lookup returns CDR1 SNHLY and CDR2 FYNNEI. CDR3 residues: CASSLKGHGGYTF. For the CDR3, the DNA is TGTGCCAGCAGCCTGAAGGGCCACGGGGGCTACACCTTC.

CDR3: CASSLDTTNTEAFF. The CDR3 DNA follows: TGTGCCAGCAGCTTAGATACTACAAACACTGAAGCTTTCTTT. This chain connects TRBV11-2 to TRBJ1-1; D is unresolved. V lost 0 bases and J lost 2, with 7 bases in between. The length of the CDR3 is 14 residues. Germline V gene data show CDR1 as SGHAT and CDR2 as FQNNGV.

Written as DNA, the CDR3 is TGTGCCATCAGGCGGACAGGGGAAAACCCTGAAGCTTTCTTT. Its protein product is CAIRRTGENPEAFF. The chain joins TRBV10-3 to TRBJ1-1; TRBD1 matches at 9 bases. The CDR3 is made up of 14 amino acids. V lost 6 bases and J lost 6; bases outside the gene matches: 8. Germline V gene data show CDR1 as ENHRY and CDR2 as SYGVKD.

V gene TRBV3-1 (or the pseudogene TRBV3-2) combines with J gene TRBJ1-1; a possible D gene is TRBD1 (5 bases). Per germline, CDR1 LGHDT and CDR2 YNNKEL (reference sequence). This CDR3 spans 14 amino acids. Trimming took off 4 bases at V and 1 base at J, with 10 bases between the two ends. DNA of the CDR3: TGTGCCAGCAGCCCCATGGGGGGGAACACTGAAGCTTTCTTT. Its protein is CASSPMGGNTEAFF.

V usage is TRBV11-3 and J usage is TRBJ2-2, with 8 bases aligning to TRBD2. Unmatched junction bases numbered 9, after V lost 5 bases and J lost 7 bases. Germline-derived CDR1 and CDR2 are SGHNT and YENEEA. CDR3 length equals 15 residues. CDR3 DNA: TGTGCCAGCAGCCCCGGGGGGGGGCAAGACGGGGAGCTGTTTTTT. This gives the protein CASSPGGGQDGELFF.

This rearrangement joins TRBV5-1 to TRBJ1-1; TRBD1 matches 9 bases. Trimming cost V 4 bases and J 0 bases; bases outside gene matches: 16. The germline V gene encodes CDR1 SGHRS and CDR2 YFSETQ. This CDR3 has 19 residues. CDR3 sequence (DNA): TGCGCCAGCAGCATTGGTCACCAGGGGACAGGGAACATGAACACTGAAGCTTTCTTT. This encodes CASSIGHQGTGNMNTEAFF.

CDR3 protein: CASSWGGLGTETYEQYF. DNA of the CDR3: TGTGCCAGCAGCTGGGGAGGCCTCGGGACAGAGACCTACGAGCAGTACTTC. The V and J genes are TRBV11-3 and TRBJ2-7; D perhaps matches TRBD1 (7 bases). From germline, CDR1 is SGHNT and CDR2 YENEEA. The CDR3 spans 17 residues. The ends were cut back, 4 bases at V and 2 bases at J, with 21 bases in the middle.